This T cell receptor beta chain was documented in a study of cytomegalovirus exposure and HLA in healthy donors. Broader study findings: Earlier results showed most TCR beta V segments being productive about 87% or about 30% of the time. Within a later analysis, the majority of CMV-associated TCR beta chains appeared HLA-restricted. Immune exposure information available was restricted to CMV serostatus. A later analysis found common viral pathogens apparently linked to several of the most significant clusters.

A note on this clone: The antigen is undetermined.

Vbeta (60) and Jbeta (13) primers were used in the PCR. Repertoires were generated with immunoSEQ multiplex PCR, while TCRdb's copy carries only in-frame clones and drops some. The table lists around 260,000 clones, 80% of them singletons. V trimming: 5 bases; J trimming: 3 bases; junction bases outside the gene matches: 2. The CDR3 is made up of 14 amino acids. Germline V gives CDR1 SNHLY, CDR2 FYNNEI. The source of this sequence is a girl aged 2 to 9 in good health and CMV-seronegative. The chain joins TRBV2 to TRBJ2-3; 10 bases are shared with TRBD2. Sequenced: PBMCs. CDR3 sequence reads: CASSPTSGTDTQYF. CDR3 nucleotide sequence: TGTGCCAGCAGTCCGACTAGCGGGACAGATACGCAGTATTTT.